This T cell receptor beta chain came from a study of T-cell memory formation after mild COVID-19 (dated by TCRdb to about 2021). In the study overall: TCR sequence clusters from the two donors were largely donor specific. Two young, previously healthy adult volunteers, one female and one male, were included in the cohort. In a couple of donors, T-cell clones that expanded and contracted after mild COVID-19 were tracked by sequencing TCRalpha and TCRbeta repertoires over time.

The reads were generated on an Illumina NovaSeq 6000. TCRalpha and TCRbeta cDNA libraries were constructed by 5'RACE with constant-segment primers, with sample barcodes and unique molecular identifiers being introduced. RNA was extracted from every sample with Trizol reagent. Library amplification was performed in two PCR steps, and a second sample barcode and Illumina TruSeq adapters were introduced in the second step. Sequencing of libraries was performed on an Illumina NovaSeq with 2 x 150 bp paired-end reads. The paper's processing steps were these. The reads were demultiplexed and collapsed into UMI-guided consensus sequences using migec v1.2.7. Using mixcr v2.1.11, UMI consensuses were aligned to TRA and TRB V and J templates and then assembled into clonotypes. Expanded or contracted clonotypes were those called significant by both edgeR and NoisET, with noise models trained on biological replicates. For edgeR calls, the thresholds were a false discovery rate-adjusted p below 0.01 and a log2 fold-change of 1. As an exploratory analysis of dynamics, max-normalized trajectories of the 1000 most abundant clonotypes were examined by PCA with hierarchical clustering. Separately sequenced CD4+ and CD8+ repertoires were used to assign the CD4 or CD8 phenotype of responding clones. TCRdb reprocessed the public reads (quality trimming at Q25 with fastp, clone calling with MiXCR) and kept in-frame beta chains. Rows are combined by CDR3 protein, so each entry shows the most common genes and DNA. What appears here as the V and J calls and clone size reflects TCRdb's work, not the paper's. The sample data list approximately 65,000 distinct CDR3 sequences, and 9% to 9.5% of these were observed just once. The ten biggest clones cover 1% to 1.4% of the sample.

Study-level results and caveats: SARS-CoV-2 specificity of the second-wave clones peaking on day 37 was not confirmed. Contracting CD4+ clones were located mainly in the CM and EM memory subsets, whereas CD8+ clones were found to be enriched in EMRA. The study included only a couple of mild cases, and larger cohorts that include severe cases with pre-infection samples were judged to be necessary. The detection of some responding clones in pre-infection memory suggests that pre-existing cross-reactive memory T cells joined the SARS-CoV-2 response. Balanced CD4/CD8 phenotypes were observed for clones contracting from day 15 to 85, whereas a bias towards CD4+ was observed for a second wave of clones expanding from day 15 to 37.

Ficoll-Paque density gradient centrifugation was the method used to isolate PBMCs. This clonotype was seen many times. The antigen it recognizes is unknown. Per-nucleotide qualities are absent, and no much larger clonotype sits a single base away. The CDR1 and CDR2 encoded by the germline V gene are MNHEY and SVGAGI. The CDR3 measures 11 amino acids from cysteine to phenylalanine. The kept DNA is CDR3 alone, 33 bases in frame from the first base. V lost 6 bases and J lost 9 bases; the stretch between them is 11 bases long. The TCR was taken from a man between 18 and 35 years old who had mild COVID-19 (a few samples of this study predate the infection). The sample titles of this study are shuffled in the database, so cell type and time point are left out; the donor was told from shared clones. The sequenced sample consisted of PBMCs or a T cell subset sorted from them (not recorded which). The V gene is TRBV6-5 and the J gene is TRBJ2-5; no confident D gene assignment can be made. The nucleotides read TGTGCCAGCAGCTACGACGGTGCCCAGTACTTC. Its product reads: CASSYDGAQYF.